The T cell receptor beta chain under discussion was sequenced for a study of shared clonotypes between healthy human individuals. Study background: A couple of female and three male donors aged 18 to 49 were enrolled.

A note on this clone: What it binds is unknown.

Whole-study results and caveats: Rarefaction showed that sequencing of sorted subsets was incomplete (despite large depth).

CDR3 length: 18 residues. Germline CDR1 KGHSH, CDR2 LQKENI. V shed 2 bases, J shed 0 bases, and the junction held 11 bases outside the gene matches. Positively selected for CCR7, the CD45RO-negative cells used as naive CD8 cells excluded terminally differentiated effector memory CD45RA+ cells. At deep level, the assay was performed. Using 200 ng DNA, tens of thousands of T cell genomes, the sorted-subset replicate PCRs were run. Data came from immunoSEQ multiplex PCR; TCRdb stores just in-frame clones and leaves some out. The sample shows 2 million or so clones, about 94% of them seen only once. Specimen: naive CD8+ T cells sorted from blood. This sequence originates from a man between 18 and 35 years old in good health. The gene calls are TRBV18 and TRBJ2-7; 9 bases map to TRBD1. CDR3 in amino acids: CASSPAGTGYEASYEQYF. Here the CDR3 DNA reads TGTGCCAGCTCACCAGCCGGGACAGGGTATGAGGCCTCCTACGAGCAGTACTTC.